This TCR beta chain was profiled in a study of radiotherapy plus CTLA-4 blockade in lung cancer. Background on the study: Objective responses occurred in around 18% of patients; about 31% had disease control.

This clone has only a few counts. Here immunoSEQ multiplex PCR was the method, and the copy in TCRdb shows in-frame clones only, minus some. The sample has tens of thousands of clones; around 80% are singletons. The germline V gene has CDR1 LNHNV and CDR2 YYDKDF (reference sequence). Trimming removed 0 bases from V and 8 bases from J, with 11 bases in between. CDR3 length: 14 residues. The source is a human donor with non-small cell lung cancer who had a complete response to radiotherapy plus ipilimumab. Sample: peripheral blood, taken from a patient treated with radiotherapy plus ipilimumab. J is TRBJ1-3 and V is TRBV15; no reliable D call. The CDR3: CATSRDGRRDTIYF. The CDR3 nucleotides read TGTGCCACCAGCAGAGATGGCAGGAGGGACACCATATATTTT.